This TCR beta chain was recovered during a study of T cell responses to AZD1222 COVID-19 vaccine. Study conclusions and caveats: There were vaccine-associated CD4 TCRs across spike, dominant at 160-218 and 743-854. Nearly half of spike-specific TCRs reportedly target variant regions that are unmutated in the B.1.351 and B.1.1.7 variants. Donors were chiefly white British, with a greater number of females, and clonal diversity was perhaps underestimated. Seropositive status at baseline applied to only a handful of AZD1222 recipients.

Profiled with immunoSEQ multiplex PCR; TCRdb holds only in-frame clones, not every one. The table records around 140,000 clones, approximately 92% of them present only once. In the case of this clone: Antigen specificity is unknown.

V was clipped by 0 bases and J by 4 bases; unmatched bases: 1. The CDR3 runs 14 residues. Germline V gene lookup returns CDR1 SGHDT and CDR2 YYEEEE. The source is an adult who received the AZD1222 COVID-19 vaccine. Sequencing was performed on peripheral blood, taken 28 days after the second AZD1222 dose. V and J are TRBV5-6 and TRBJ2-7, with 10 bases that match TRBD2. The CDR3 spells CASSLGTSGYEQYF. The CDR3 DNA is TGTGCCAGCAGCTTGGGGACTAGCGGTTACGAGCAGTACTTC.